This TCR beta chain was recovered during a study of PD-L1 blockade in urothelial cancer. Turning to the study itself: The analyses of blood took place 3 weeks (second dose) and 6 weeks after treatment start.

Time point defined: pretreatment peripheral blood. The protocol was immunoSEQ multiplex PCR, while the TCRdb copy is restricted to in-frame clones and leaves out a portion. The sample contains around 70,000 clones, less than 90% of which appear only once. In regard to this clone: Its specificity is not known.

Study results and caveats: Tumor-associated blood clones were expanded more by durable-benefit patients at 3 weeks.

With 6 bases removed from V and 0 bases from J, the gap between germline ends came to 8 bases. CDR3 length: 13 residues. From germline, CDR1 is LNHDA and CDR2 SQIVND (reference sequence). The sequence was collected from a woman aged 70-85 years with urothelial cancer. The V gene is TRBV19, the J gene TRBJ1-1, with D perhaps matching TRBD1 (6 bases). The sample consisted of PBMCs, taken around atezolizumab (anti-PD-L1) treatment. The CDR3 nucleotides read TGTGCCAGTAGGAGGACAGTGAACACTGAAGCTTTCTTT. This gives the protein CASRRTVNTEAFF.